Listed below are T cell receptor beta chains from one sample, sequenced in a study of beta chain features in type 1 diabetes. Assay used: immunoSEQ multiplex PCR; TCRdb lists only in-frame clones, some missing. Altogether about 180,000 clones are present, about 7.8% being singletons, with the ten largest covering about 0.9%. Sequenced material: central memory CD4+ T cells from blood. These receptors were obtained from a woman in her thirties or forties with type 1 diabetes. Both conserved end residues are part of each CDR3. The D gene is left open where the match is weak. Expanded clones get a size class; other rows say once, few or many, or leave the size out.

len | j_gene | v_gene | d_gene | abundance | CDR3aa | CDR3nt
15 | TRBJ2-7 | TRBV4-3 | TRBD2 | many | CASSFRLAGEGEQYF | TGCGCCAGCAGCTTCAGACTAGCGGGAGAGGGAGAGCAGTACTTC
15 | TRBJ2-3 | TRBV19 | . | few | CASSIGQGFTDTQYF | TGTGCCAGTAGTATTGGGCAGGGCTTTACAGATACGCAGTATTTT
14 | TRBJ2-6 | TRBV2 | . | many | CASMIHSGANVLTF | TGTGCCAGCATGATACACTCTGGGGCCAACGTCCTGACTTTC
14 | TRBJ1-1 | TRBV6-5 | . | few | CASSYSRGIGEAFF | TGTGCCAGCAGTTACTCACGGGGGATAGGTGAAGCTTTCTTT
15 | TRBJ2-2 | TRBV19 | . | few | CASTPVPVNTGELFF | TGTGCCAGTACCCCAGTCCCCGTTAACACCGGGGAGCTGTTTTTT
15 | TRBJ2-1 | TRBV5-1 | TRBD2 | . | CASSLTSGTYNEQFF | TGCGCCAGCAGCCTTACTAGCGGCACCTACAATGAGCAGTTCTTC
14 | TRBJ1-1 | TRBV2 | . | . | CASSEEGLDTEAFF | TGTGCCAGCAGTGAAGAGGGGCTTGACACTGAAGCTTTCTTT
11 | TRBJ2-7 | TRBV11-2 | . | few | CARRNSYEQYF | TGTGCCAGGCGCAACTCCTACGAGCAGTACTTC
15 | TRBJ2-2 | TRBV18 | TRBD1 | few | CASSPPDRGIGELFF | TGTGCCAGCTCACCCCCGGACAGGGGGATCGGGGAGCTGTTTTTT
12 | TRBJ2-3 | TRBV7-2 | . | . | CASSKGQDTQYF | TGTGCCAGCAGCAAAGGACAGGATACGCAGTATTTT
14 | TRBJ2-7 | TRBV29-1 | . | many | CSVEDRLTGSEQYF | TGCAGCGTTGAAGATCGTTTAACAGGATCCGAGCAGTACTTC
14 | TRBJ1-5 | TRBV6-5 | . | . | CASSSRVPGQPQHF | TGTGCCAGCAGTTCCCGGGTCCCAGGGCAGCCCCAGCATTTT